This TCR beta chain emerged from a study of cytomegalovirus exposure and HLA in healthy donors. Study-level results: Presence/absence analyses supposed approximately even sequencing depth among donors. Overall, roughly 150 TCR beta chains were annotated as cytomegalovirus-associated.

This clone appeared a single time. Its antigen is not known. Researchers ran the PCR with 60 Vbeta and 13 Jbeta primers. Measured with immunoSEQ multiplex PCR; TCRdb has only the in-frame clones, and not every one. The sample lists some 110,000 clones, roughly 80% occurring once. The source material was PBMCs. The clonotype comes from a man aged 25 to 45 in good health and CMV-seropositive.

The CDR3 is CASSLRGLQEKLFF. Written as DNA, the CDR3 is TGTGCCAGCAGTTTAAGGGGCCTGCAAGAAAAACTGTTTTTT. The rearrangement uses TRBV28 and TRBJ1-4; perhaps TRBD1 as D (5 bases). The CDR3 covers 14 residues. Trimming took 2 bases from V and 8 from J, leaving 12 bases between them. Germline values: CDR1 MDHEN, CDR2 SYDVKM.